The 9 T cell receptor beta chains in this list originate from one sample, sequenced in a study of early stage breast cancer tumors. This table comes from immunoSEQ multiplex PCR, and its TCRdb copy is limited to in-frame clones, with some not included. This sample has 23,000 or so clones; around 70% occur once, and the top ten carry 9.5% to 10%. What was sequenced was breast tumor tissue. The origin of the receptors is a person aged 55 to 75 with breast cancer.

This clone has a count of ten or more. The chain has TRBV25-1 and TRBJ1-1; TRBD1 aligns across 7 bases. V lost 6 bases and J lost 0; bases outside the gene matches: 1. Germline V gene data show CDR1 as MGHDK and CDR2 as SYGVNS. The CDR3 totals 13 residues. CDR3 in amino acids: CASSTGVNTEAFF. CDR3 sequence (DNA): TGTGCCAGCAGCACAGGGGTGAACACTGAAGCTTTCTTT.

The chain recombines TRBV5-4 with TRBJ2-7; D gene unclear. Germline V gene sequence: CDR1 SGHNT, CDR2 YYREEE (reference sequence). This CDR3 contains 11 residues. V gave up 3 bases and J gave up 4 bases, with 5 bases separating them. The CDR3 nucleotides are TGTGCCAGCAGCTCCGGGTACGAGCAGTACTTC. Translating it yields CASSSGYEQYF. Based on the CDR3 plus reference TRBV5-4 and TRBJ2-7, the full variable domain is ETGVTQSPTHLIKTRGQQVTLRCSSQSGHNTVSWYQQALGQGPQFIFQYYREEENGRGNFPPRFSGLQFPNYSSELNVNALELDDSALYLCASSSGYEQYFGPGTRLTVT.

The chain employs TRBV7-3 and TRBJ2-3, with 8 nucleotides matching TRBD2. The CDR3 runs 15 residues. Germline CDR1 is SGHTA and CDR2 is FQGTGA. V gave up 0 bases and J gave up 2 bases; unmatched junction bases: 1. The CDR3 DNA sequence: TGTGCCAGCAGCTTAACACTAGCGGCCACAGATACGCAGTATTTT. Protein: CASSLTLAATDTQYF. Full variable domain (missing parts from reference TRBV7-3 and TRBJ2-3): GAGVSQTPSNKVTEKGKYVELRCDPISGHTALYWYRQSLGQGPEFLIYFQGTGAADDSGLPNDRFFAVRPEGSVSTLKIQRTERGDSAVYLCASSLTLAATDTQYFGPGTRLTVL.

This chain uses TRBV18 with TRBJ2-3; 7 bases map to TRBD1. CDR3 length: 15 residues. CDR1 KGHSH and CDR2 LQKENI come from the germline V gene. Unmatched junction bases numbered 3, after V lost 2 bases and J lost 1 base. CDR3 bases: TGTGCCAGCTCACCAAGACAGGGACGCACAGATACGCAGTATTTT. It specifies CASSPRQGRTDTQYF.

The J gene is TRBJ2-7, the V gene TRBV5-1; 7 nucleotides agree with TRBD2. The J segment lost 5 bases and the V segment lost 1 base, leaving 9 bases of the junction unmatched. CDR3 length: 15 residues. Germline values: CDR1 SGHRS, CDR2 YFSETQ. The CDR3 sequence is CASSLSAGVHNEQYF. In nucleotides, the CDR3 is TGCGCCAGCAGCTTGTCCGCGGGAGTTCACAACGAGCAGTACTTC. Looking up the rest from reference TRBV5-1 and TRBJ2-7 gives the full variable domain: KAGVTQTPRYLIKTRGQQVTLSCSPISGHRSVSWYQQTPGQGLQFLFEYFSETQRNKGNFPGRFSGRQFSNSRSEMNVSTLELGDSALYLCASSLSAGVHNEQYFGPGTRLTVT.

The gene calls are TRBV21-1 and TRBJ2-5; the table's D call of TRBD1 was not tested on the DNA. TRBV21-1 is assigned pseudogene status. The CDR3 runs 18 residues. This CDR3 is CASSKDGTGDVGWETQYF. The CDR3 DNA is TGTGCCAGCAGCAAGGACGGGACAGGGGATGTGGGCTGGGAGACCCAGTACTTC.

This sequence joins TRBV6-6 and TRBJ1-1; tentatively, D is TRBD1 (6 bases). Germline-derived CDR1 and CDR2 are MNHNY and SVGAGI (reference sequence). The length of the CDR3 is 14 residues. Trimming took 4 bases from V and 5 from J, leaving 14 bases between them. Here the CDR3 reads CASSSSQGWTEAFF. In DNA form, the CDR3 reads TGTGCCAGCAGTTCCTCCCAGGGGTGGACTGAAGCTTTCTTT.

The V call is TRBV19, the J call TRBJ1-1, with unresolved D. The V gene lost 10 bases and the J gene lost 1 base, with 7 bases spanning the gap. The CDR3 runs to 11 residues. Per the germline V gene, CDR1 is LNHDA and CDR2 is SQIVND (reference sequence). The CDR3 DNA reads TGTGCCACCTTTCGGAACACTGAAGCTTTCTTT. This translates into CATFRNTEAFF.

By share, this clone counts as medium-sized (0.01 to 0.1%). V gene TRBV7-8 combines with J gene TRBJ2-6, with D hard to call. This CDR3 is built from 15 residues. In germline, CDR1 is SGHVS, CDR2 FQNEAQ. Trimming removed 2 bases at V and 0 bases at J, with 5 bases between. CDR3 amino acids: CASSLYLSGANVLTF. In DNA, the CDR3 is TGTGCCAGCAGCTTATATCTCTCTGGGGCCAACGTCCTGACTTTC.